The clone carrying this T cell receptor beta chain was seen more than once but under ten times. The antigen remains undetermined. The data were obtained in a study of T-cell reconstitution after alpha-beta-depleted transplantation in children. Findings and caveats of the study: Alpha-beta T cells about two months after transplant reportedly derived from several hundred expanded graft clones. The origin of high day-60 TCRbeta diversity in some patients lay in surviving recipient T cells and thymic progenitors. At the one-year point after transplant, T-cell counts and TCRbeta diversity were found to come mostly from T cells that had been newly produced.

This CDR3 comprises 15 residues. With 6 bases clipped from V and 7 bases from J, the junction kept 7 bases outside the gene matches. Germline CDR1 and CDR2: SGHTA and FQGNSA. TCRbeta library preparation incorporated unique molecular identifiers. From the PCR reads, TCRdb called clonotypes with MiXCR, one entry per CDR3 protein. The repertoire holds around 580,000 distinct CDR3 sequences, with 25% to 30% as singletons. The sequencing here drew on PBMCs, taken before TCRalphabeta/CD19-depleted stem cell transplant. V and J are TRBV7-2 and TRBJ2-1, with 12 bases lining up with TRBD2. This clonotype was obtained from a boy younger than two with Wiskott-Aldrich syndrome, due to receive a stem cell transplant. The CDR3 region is CASRLTSGSLNEQFF. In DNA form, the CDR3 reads TGTGCCAGCAGACTGACTAGCGGGAGTCTGAATGAGCAGTTCTTC.